Sequencing of this T cell receptor beta chain was carried out in a study of shared clonotypes between healthy human individuals (dated by TCRdb to between 2020 and 2021). For context, the study as a whole: A few men and two women, aged 18 to 49 years, made up the cohort. For each donor, CD4 naive and CD4 memory were each run on three plates, CD8 naive on two plates, and CD8 memory on one plate. To estimate repertoire size and how much clonotypes are shared between individuals, the study performed deep sequencing of blood TCR repertoires from roughly five healthy adults. To increase sequencing depth and limit assay-specific biases, different laboratories used diverse techniques to prepare libraries and sequence TCR repertoires. Per donor, leukapheresis produced somewhere between about 0.9 and 9.5 billion PBMCs.

The donors were healthy, HIV-negative adults with no recently reported acute infections or vaccinations. Every donor was a Caucasian adult living in Nashville, Tennessee, USA. CD4+ T cells were enriched by magnetic negative selection, after which naive cells were positively selected on CD45RA and the negative fraction was taken as the memory subset. Blood was obtained by leukapheresis, after which PBMCs were separated by Ficoll-Histopaque density gradient centrifugation and cryopreserved in liquid nitrogen vapor phase. Analytical flow cytometry was used to check the purity and quantity of each magnetically sorted T cell population. Genomic DNA was isolated from each sorted fraction and quantified by UV absorbance on a Nanodrop 2000c. General study outcomes and caveats: Clonotypes shared by all four sorted-subset donors showed higher generation probabilities than non-shared clonotypes. Sampling was restricted to blood, and TCR repertoires in tissues likely differ from the TCR repertoires found in blood. Across a handful of donors, roughly 5% of naive CD4, more than 3% of naive CD8, around 2.5% of memory CD4, and over 0.35% of memory CD8 clonotypes were shared. The small number of donors limited the genetic and exposure-history diversity represented. Even with the large sequencing depth, rarefaction of the sorted-subset datasets indicated that sequencing was incomplete. Pairwise subsampling led to the expectation that sequencing depth would affect the degree of clonotype sharing among donors. Naive subsets generally had larger estimated clonotype richness than memory subsets.

The germline V gene specifies KGHSH as CDR1 and LQKENI as CDR2. V was cut back by 3 bases and J by 4 bases, leaving a gap of 16 bases between them. Inclusive of the bounding cysteine and phenylalanine, the CDR3 is 16 residues long. CDR3 DNA is the only sequence kept; it has 48 bases, read in frame from the first base. To note about this clone: It lacks a known antigen. No quality values exist for individual bases; no much larger clone is one base distant.

TCR CDR3 regions were amplified from genomic DNA by multiplex PCR using the deep immunoSEQ assay. Genomic DNA extracted from each cell subset was distributed evenly over all wells of several immunoSEQ 96-well plates, and each plate served as one replicate. For sorted subsets, each replicate PCR was loaded with 200 ng genomic DNA, equivalent to 30,000 to 35,000 T cell genomes. Purified libraries were quantified with a Qubit 3.0 fluorometer, sized on a Bioanalyzer 2100, and re-quantified with the KAPA Library Quantification kit. A separate single-read 150-cycle Illumina NextSeq 550 flow cell was used to sequence each immunoSEQ 96-well plate. The authors' pipeline ran thus. Because only junctional sequences without quality scores were contained in the immunoSEQ output, filtering matching that applied to full-length reads could not be performed. Sequences were annotated with PyIR, a Python wrapper for IgBLAST v1.9, using IMGT germline references to assign V/J genes and CDR3. Reads with weak V/J assignments (E-value above 1e-6), missing CDR3, stop codons, out-of-frame junctions, or ambiguous translated residues were removed. V3J clonotypes were defined as sequences sharing an identical inferred V gene, J gene, and CDR3 amino acid sequence. Percentage overlap between repertoires was computed as shared unique clonotypes divided by the size of the smaller repertoire. Three approaches were used to assess repertoire richness: RTK rarefaction, the Chao1 estimator, and Recon v2.1 estimates of unobserved clonotypes. For all TCRbeta clonotypes obtained by the gDNA method from a handful of donors, generation probabilities were computed with OLGA. Drawn from immuneACCESS, this table holds only the in-frame rearrangements with V and J called that TCRdb kept. Clones are partly lost; checked studies trace under half to an unresolved V gene and leave the rest unexplained. V and J calls and clone size follow that table, whereas D and trimming were derived from the DNA. The sample has about 960,000 clones on record, around 80% of them singletons. The top ten constitute nearly 1.5% of the sample.

The sequence came from a man aged 18 to 29 in good health. Source material: memory CD4+ T cells sorted from blood. The sample's cell subset or site, from its label and the paper: CD45RA-negative fraction. This sequence uses TRBV18 and TRBJ1-5, with TRBD1 as a weak D call on 5 bases. The CDR3 loop reads CASSPAGGSGNQPQHF. The sequenced DNA: TGTGCCAGCTCACCGGCGGGGGGGAGTGGAAATCAGCCCCAGCATTTT.